Here is one T cell receptor beta chain with its context. The target antigen is unknown. Treatment described: approximately nine-day PBMC culture with coronavirus spike peptide pools or control peptides (ViraFEST assay). The study sequenced cultured CD4+ T cell DNA using the Oncomine TCR Beta short-read assay. One entry per CDR3 protein results from TCRdb running MiXCR on the PCR reads. This table has fewer than 4,500 distinct CDR3 sequences, 35% to 55% appearing once. This CDR3 has 15 residues. Germline CDR1 MNHNS, CDR2 SASEGT. The germline V and J ends were trimmed by 6 bases and 7 bases, with 19 bases remaining between them. This entry belongs to a study of vaccination and CD4 T cells after COVID-19. Whole-study context: Across the group, participants received two doses of either BNT162b2 or mRNA-1273 vaccine. Investigators stimulated cells with overlapping spike peptides drawn from SARS-CoV-2, HCoV-NL63, HCoV-OC43 and HCoV-229E.

The TCR originated in a human donor who had recovered from COVID-19. Sequencing was done on a sample of CD4+ T cells from blood, cultured in vitro. The J gene is TRBJ1-5, the V gene TRBV6-1; weak D call: TRBD1 (6 bases). CDR3 sequence (DNA): TGTGCCAGCAGAACCGGGACACGGGTGGCGCAGCCCCAGCATTTT. Amino acids: CASRTGTRVAQPQHF.